Below are 6 T cell receptor beta chains sequenced from a single sample in a study of T cells in tumors after PD-1 blockade. Time point: second of two post-therapy site-matched biopsies approximately 2 months apart. Method: immunoSEQ multiplex PCR; TCRdb's copy keeps in-frame clones and lacks some. The sample lists about 8,200 clones, 62% occurring once. Sequenced material: tumor tissue, taken after anti-PD-1 treatment. These receptors were obtained from a human donor with basal cell carcinoma.

This clone was recorded a few times. The CDR3 region has the DNA TGCGCCAGCAGTCGGGGAGGGGTCGAGCAGTACTTC. Translated, it gives CASSRGGVEQYF. The V and J genes are TRBV23-1 and TRBJ2-7, with 7 nucleotides matching TRBD2. TRBV23-1 is known as an ORF, though its function is uncertain. V was pared by 4 bases and J by 6 bases, with 3 bases of the junction left unmatched. This CDR3 has 12 residues.

This clone is termed medium-sized. This sequence joins TRBV10-1 and TRBJ1-2, with a weak D call TRBD1 (6 bases). CDR3 size: 13 residues. Germline V gene data show CDR1 as WNHNN and CDR2 as SYGVQD (reference sequence). With 4 bases removed from V and 4 bases from J, the gap between germline ends came to 10 bases. DNA of the CDR3: TGCGCCAGCAGTGTACAGGGTCGCTATGGCTACACCTTC. This codes for CASSVQGRYGYTF.

There are a few counts of this clone. The chain recombines TRBV5-1 with TRBJ1-2, with D possibly matching TRBD1 (5 bases). This CDR3 spans 14 amino acids. Germline V gene sequence: CDR1 SGHRS, CDR2 YFSETQ. V was cut by 2 bases and J by 8 bases, with 16 bases left in between. The CDR3 spells CASSFGHSPEGYTF. In nucleotides, the CDR3 is TGCGCCAGCAGCTTTGGACACTCCCCGGAGGGCTACACCTTC.

The V call is TRBV9, the J call TRBJ2-3, with D possibly being TRBD1 (7 bases). Germline-derived CDR1 and CDR2 are SGDLS and YYNGEE. V lost 4 bases and J 4 bases, leaving 19 bases between the germline ends. The CDR3 has 16 amino acids. CDR3: CASSPNPQGGADTQYF. The CDR3 region has the DNA TGTGCCAGCAGCCCAAACCCTCAGGGGGGAGCAGATACGCAGTATTTT. Combining the CDR3 with reference TRBV9 and TRBJ2-3 gives the whole variable domain DSGVTQTPKHLITATGQRVTLRCSPRSGDLSVYWYQQSLDQGLQFLIQYYNGEERAKGNILERFSAQQFPDLHSELNLSSLELGDSALYFCASSPNPQGGADTQYFGPGTRLTVL.

The gene calls are TRBV28 and TRBJ2-1; 8 positions agree with TRBD1. The CDR3 is 14 residues long. Per the germline V gene, CDR1 is MDHEN and CDR2 is SYDVKM. The V gene end was trimmed by 6 bases and the J gene end by 6 bases; junction bases not matched to a gene: 7. The CDR3 loop is CASRTGGEFNEQFF. In DNA form, the CDR3 reads TGTGCCAGCAGAACAGGGGGAGAATTCAATGAGCAGTTCTTC.

This clone counts as medium-sized. This sequence joins TRBV5-6 and TRBJ2-7; 12 bases are shared with TRBD1. J lost 6 bases, V lost 4 bases, and 5 bases had no gene match. The V gene's germline CDR1 is SGHDT and CDR2 YYEEEE. CDR3 length: 14 residues. CDR3 sequence reads: CASSEGQGAFEQYF. The CDR3 nucleotides read TGTGCCAGCAGCGAGGGACAGGGGGCTTTCGAGCAGTACTTC.